This T cell receptor beta chain was profiled in a study of early T cells in non-severe SARS-CoV-2 infection. Study-wide background: Sequencing of bulk RNA from unsorted whole blood was done, without chain pairing.

V was cut by 1 base and J by 1 base, with 23 bases left in between. Germline V gives CDR1 KGHSH, CDR2 LQKENI. The CDR3 is 20 residues long. Study findings and constraints: VDJdb-based matching was biased toward anti-spike CD8 responses and missed private and CD4 specificities.

There are many counts of this clonotype. Its target is unknown. Unique molecular identifiers were attached to individual cDNA molecules. TCRdb re-analysed the 5' RACE reads in MiXCR, keeping a single row per CDR3 protein. The sample yields approximately 30,000 distinct CDR3 sequences, approximately 5.6% seen once. This chain connects TRBV18 to TRBJ2-1; D possibly corresponds to TRBD2 (6 bases). This TCR derives from an adult who was a healthcare worker with PCR-confirmed SARS-CoV-2 infection or an uninfected control (not recorded which). Sample: whole blood. The CDR3 sequence: CASSPRSGLTPRVSYNEQFF. As DNA, the CDR3 is TGTGCCAGCTCACCACGGTCGGGACTCACCCCGAGGGTATCCTACAATGAGCAGTTCTTC.